The clone carrying this T cell receptor (beta chain) was counted between two and nine times. This specimen comes from a study of CD8+ T cells in alopecia areata. This sample's treatment: oral pan-JAK inhibitor, 5-10 mg twice daily. Extracted from the samples, RNA was reverse transcribed into cDNA to serve as the sequencing template. Generated by immunoSEQ multiplex PCR, the TCRdb table keeps only in-frame clones and is missing some. Of hundreds of thousands of clones listed, about 62% were seen once; the top ten hold less than 2%. J was trimmed by 6 bases and V by 1 base; bases with no gene match: 0. This CDR3 has 14 residues. Per germline, CDR1 SEHNR and CDR2 FQNEAQ (reference sequence).

V and J are TRBV7-9 and TRBJ1-4; the match to TRBD1 covers 9 bases. This specimen consisted of CD4+ T cells sorted from blood, obtained at week 24, from a patient treated with tofacitinib. This sequence was found in a human donor with alopecia areata. CDR3 sequence reads: CASSLGTGDEKLFF. The CDR3, as DNA: TGTGCCAGCAGCTTAGGGACAGGGGATGAAAAACTGTTTTTT. Looking up the rest from reference TRBV7-9 and TRBJ1-4 gives the full variable domain: DTGVSQNPRHKITKRGQNVTFRCDPISEHNRLYWYRQTLGQGPEFLTYFQNEAQLEKSRLLSDRFSAERPKGSFSTLEIQRTEQGDSAMYLCASSLGTGDEKLFFGSGTQLSVL.